A selection of T cell receptor beta chains follows, all from one sample in a study of cytomegalovirus exposure and HLA in healthy donors. This table comes from immunoSEQ multiplex PCR, and its TCRdb copy is limited to in-frame clones, with some not included. The profile shows roughly 190,000 clones, around 80% of them singletons. Sequencing used PBMCs. The receptors stem from a woman under 40 in good health and CMV-seropositive. CDR3s include the opening cysteine and the closing phenylalanine or tryptophan. A D gene is named only where the DNA matches it firmly. Only part of the rows carry a size: once, few, many, or a class if the clone is expanded.

V gene,D gene,J gene,clone size,CDR3 DNA,CDR3 protein
TRBV19,.,TRBJ1-6,.,TGTGCCAGTAGTATACTACAGGGCGATAATTCACCCCTCCACTTT,CASSILQGDNSPLHF
TRBV5-4,TRBD1,TRBJ1-3,.,TGTGCCAGCAGCTCGGGACAGGGGGGACTCTTCTCTGGAAACACCATATATTTT,CASSSGQGGLFSGNTIYF
TRBV6-6,.,TRBJ1-2,.,TGTGCCAGCAGTTACTCCCAGGACTATGGCTACACCTTC,CASSYSQDYGYTF
TRBV19,.,TRBJ1-2,.,TGTGCCAGTACCGAAACCCTGGGACAAAGTTATGGCTACACCTTC,CASTETLGQSYGYTF
TRBV5-1,TRBD2,TRBJ2-2,few,TGCGCCAGCTTTCTTAGCGGGGGCACCGGGGAGCTGTTTTTT,CASFLSGGTGELFF
TRBV2,TRBD1,TRBJ1-1,once,TGTGCCAGCAGCGGCGCGGGACAGGGAGGGACTGAAGCTTTCTTT,CASSGAGQGGTEAFF
TRBV28,TRBD2,TRBJ2-2,.,TGTGCCAGCAGCCGCCGGACTAGCGGGGGGCCGGTTGACACCGGGGAGCTGTTTTTT,CASSRRTSGGPVDTGELFF
TRBV30,TRBD2,TRBJ2-7,.,TGTGCCTGGAGTGTAGGACTAGGCCACGGCGAGCAGTACTTC,CAWSVGLGHGEQYF
TRBV18,.,TRBJ1-1,.,TGTGCCAGCTCCCGAGACAGGACCACTGAAGCTTTCTTT,CASSRDRTTEAFF
TRBV6-6,.,TRBJ1-3,once,TGTGCCAGCAGTTACAGCGGGGGAGCTGGAAACACCATATATTTT,CASSYSGGAGNTIYF
TRBV6-1,TRBD1,TRBJ1-2,.,TGTGCCAGCAGTGTTACCGGACAGGCCAACTCTTATGGCTACACCTTC,CASSVTGQANSYGYTF
TRBV18,TRBD1,TRBJ2-5,.,TGTGCCAGCTCACTTCGGGACAGGGTGGCAGAGACCCAGTACTTC,CASSLRDRVAETQYF
TRBV5-4,.,TRBJ2-2,.,TGTGCCAGCAGGTTTGGAGGGGAAACCGGGGAGCTGTTTTTT,CASRFGGETGELFF
TRBV5-6,TRBD1,TRBJ1-1,once,TGTGCCAGCAGCTTGCAACGGACAGGGGGCACTGAAGCTTTCTTT,CASSLQRTGGTEAFF
TRBV4-3,TRBD1,TRBJ1-2,.,TGCGCCAGCAGCCAAGCCGGGACAGGATATGGCTACACCTTC,CASSQAGTGYGYTF
TRBV2,.,TRBJ1-5,.,TGTGCCAGCAGTGAGGTCGGGGGGGGGAATCAGCCCCAGCATTTT,CASSEVGGGNQPQHF
TRBV5-1,TRBD1,TRBJ1-3,few,TGCGCCAGCAGCCCCGGACAGGTCGGGCAGGACACCATATATTTT,CASSPGQVGQDTIYF
TRBV21-1,.,TRBJ2-1,once,TGTGCCAGCAGCACCGCTCTAACGCCGGGGGGGAATGAGCAGTTCTTC,CASSTALTPGGNEQFF
TRBV6-5,.,TRBJ2-7,.,TGTGCCAGCAGCACCGGGACAAACAGTAACTACGAGCAGTACTTC,CASSTGTNSNYEQYF
TRBV4-1,TRBD1,TRBJ2-2,.,TGCGCCAGCACCCCCCGGCTAGGACAGGGATCGAACACCGGGGAGCTGTTTTTT,CASTPRLGQGSNTGELFF
TRBV6-5,TRBD1,TRBJ1-2,.,TGTGCCAGCAGTCGAATGACAGGGGCGCAGGGCTACACCTTC,CASSRMTGAQGYTF
TRBV9,.,TRBJ1-6,.,TGTGCCAGCAGCGTAACGGGACACCTGGGCTCCTATAATTCACCCCTCCACTTT,CASSVTGHLGSYNSPLHF